This T cell receptor beta chain was identified during a study of blood T cell repertoires in COVID-19 (TCRdb year 2020). About the investigation overall: Samples covering the acute and convalescent phases of COVID-19 were provided by collaborators in the United States, Italy and Spain. Samples came from the ongoing ImmuneRACE study (first 160 participants) plus 1,254 subjects from 6 global collaborators. The prospective study material was composed of cDNA or gDNA derived from T cells, B-cell-depleted T cells, or PBMCs. Deeply sampled blood TCRbeta repertoires from subjects exposed to, actively infected with, or recovered from COVID-19 were included in the dataset. The sample metadata nearly always contained a de-identified subject ID, COVID-19 status, age in years and sex. Where available, HLA class I and class II types were taken from metadata supplied by the sample provider and were not determined by assay-based typing. The repertoires were released in a freely available public database intended as a resource for research on the immune response to SARS-CoV-2. What the research found in general, with its limitations: The amount of clinical and demographic metadata varied by source and participant and was provided uncurated.

TCRbeta CDR3 regions were amplified from genomic DNA by means of the immunoSEQ Assay, a bias-controlled multiplex PCR. The authors processed their data as follows. The number of nucleated cells in each sample was estimated by amplification of reference gene primers within the assay. To quantify the absolute abundance of each unique TCRbeta CDR3 rearrangement, sequence reads were collapsed and filtered. For each sample, productive Simpson clonality was calculated as the square root of Simpson's diversity index over productive rearrangements. The clones in this table, taken by TCRdb from immuneACCESS, are in-frame only. Not every clone is retained; where verified, under half of the shortfall comes from an unresolved V gene, and the cause of the rest is unknown. V, J and clone size derive from that table, while D and trimming were established from the DNA sequence. The sample has about 250,000 clones on record, roughly 85% of them singletons. The ten largest clonotypes hold about 9.1% of the sample.

On this clone itself: Its specific antigen is unknown. Per-base qualities were not stored, and no clone one base away is much larger.

V and J are trimmed by 6 bases and 5 bases, and the gene matches miss 7 bases of the junction. For CDR1 and CDR2, the germline V gene (reference sequence) lists LGHDT and YNNKEL. The CDR3 contains 17 residues, cysteine and phenylalanine counted. The CDR3 DNA has 51 bases and is translated from base 1. Participants in the prospective study were enrolled through a virtual design, were aged about 18 to 90 years, and lived in approximately 25 United States geographic areas. Cohort assignment in the prospective study relied on participant-reported clinical history from a screening survey and a study questionnaire. Each participant in the prospective study had whole blood, serum and a nasopharyngeal or oropharyngeal swab collected by mobile phlebotomists. Prospective study participants could optionally give additional blood draws and questionnaires over a roughly 2-month period. Before DNA extraction, blood samples from the prospective study were shipped at room temperature or frozen.

The source of this sequence is a woman between 45 and 60 years old with acute COVID-19. This receptor chain uses TRBV3-1 (or the pseudogene TRBV3-2) and TRBJ2-2; TRBD2 agrees with 15 junctional bases. Sequencing used PBMCs or T cells enriched from blood (not recorded which). The DNA sequence reads TGTGCCAGCAGTAGGACTAGCGGGGGGGCGAGGACCGGGGAGCTGTTTTTT. This translates into CASSRTSGGARTGELFF.